These 31 T cell receptor beta chains were sequenced from one sample in a study of human T cells and chemical hapten exposure. MiXCR, applied by TCRdb to the RACE reads, yields one record per CDR3 protein. The sample contains 210,000 or so distinct CDR3 sequences, under 25% of which appear only once. The time point denotes: patch test 3, about 24 weeks after DPC sensitization. Specified treatment: therapeutic diphenylcyclopropenone sensitization with weekly scalp DPC. Sequencing used whole blood, obtained in connection with sensitization to the hapten diphenylcyclopropenone (DPC). The receptor source for this set is a woman aged 35 to 49 with alopecia areata. Some clones in this sample may be carry-over from other donors' samples.

The genes are TRBV6-5 and TRBJ1-3; 7 bases are a match to TRBD1. V shed 6 bases, J shed 4 bases, and the junction held 3 bases outside the gene matches. This CDR3 has 13 residues. From germline, CDR1 is MNHEY and CDR2 SVGAGI. This chain's CDR3 is CASRRGLGNTIYF. Written as DNA, the CDR3 is TGTGCCAGCAGGAGGGGGCTCGGAAACACCATATATTTT.

V gene TRBV5-5 combines with J gene TRBJ1-2; D call uncertain. This CDR3 contains 16 residues. V was trimmed by 4 bases and J by 2 bases, leaving 18 bases between them. The germline V gene encodes CDR1 SGHKS and CDR2 YYEKEE (reference sequence). CDR3 in amino acids: CASSLSSGLANYGYTF. The CDR3 DNA reads TGTGCCAGCAGCCTCTCCTCGGGTCTCGCGAACTATGGCTACACCTTC.

The chain couples TRBV7-2 to TRBJ1-5; TRBD1 aligns across 7 bases. This CDR3 region has 15 residues. CDR1 SGHTA and CDR2 FQGNSA come from the germline V gene. With V trimmed by 5 bases and J by 4 bases, 8 bases remained unmatched. The chain's CDR3 is CASSPPGGWNQPQHF. The CDR3 DNA sequence: TGTGCCAGCAGCCCCCCAGGGGGATGGAATCAGCCCCAGCATTTT.

This clonotype was found a few times. The chain carries TRBV5-1 and TRBJ2-4, with 11 bases fitting TRBD2. Germline V lookup: CDR1 SGHRS, CDR2 YFSETQ. This CDR3 has 19 residues. The junction had 11 bases not matched to a gene; V was cut back by 3 bases and J by 0 bases. CDR3 amino acids: CASSWGTSGSAQAKNIQYF. The CDR3 region has the DNA TGCGCCAGCAGCTGGGGGACTAGCGGATCAGCTCAAGCCAAAAACATTCAGTACTTC.

This clonotype was observed at least ten times. The rearrangement uses TRBV6-5 and TRBJ2-3; D not resolved. Germline CDR1 and CDR2: MNHEY and SVGAGI. The V end was cut by 5 bases, the J end by 3 bases, with 9 bases between. The CDR3 is 13 residues long. This chain's CDR3 is CASSTQVTDTQYF. Here the CDR3 DNA reads TGTGCCAGCAGTACTCAAGTAACAGATACGCAGTATTTT.

The chain has TRBV20-1 and TRBJ2-7, with unresolved D. V was cut by 4 bases and J by 4 bases, with 11 bases left in between. Germline assignment: CDR1 DFQATT and CDR2 SNEGSKA (reference sequence). The CDR3 contains 12 residues. The CDR3 region has the DNA TGCAGTGCTAATGAGGTGGGGTACGAGCAGTACTTC. Translating it yields CSANEVGYEQYF.

This clonotype was seen a handful of times. This rearrangement joins TRBV2 to TRBJ2-7, with 7 bases fitting TRBD1. V lost 6 bases, J lost 0 bases, and 5 bases stayed unmatched. The germline V gene has CDR1 SNHLY and CDR2 FYNNEI. There are 14 residues in the CDR3. CDR3 loop: CASRHRGHSYEQYF. The CDR3 nucleotides are TGTGCCAGCAGGCACAGGGGCCACTCCTACGAGCAGTACTTC. Based on the CDR3 plus reference TRBV2 and TRBJ2-7, the full variable domain is EPEVTQTPSHQVTQMGQEVILRCVPISNHLYFYWYRQILGQKVEFLVSFYNNEISEKSEIFDDQFSVERPDGSNFTLKIRSTKLEDSAMYFCASRHRGHSYEQYFGPGTRLTVT.

This clonotype was picked up a small number of times. The genes are TRBV6-1 and TRBJ1-6, with D tentatively TRBD1 (6 bases). The CDR3 has 16 residues. V was cut by 2 bases and J by 5 bases, with 13 bases left in between. Looked up from germline, CDR1 is MNHNS and CDR2 is SASEGT. The DNA for the CDR3 is TGTGCCAGCAGTGAATTCGGGGGCAGGAATAATTCACCCCTCCACTTT. This translates into CASSEFGGRNNSPLHF.

V gene TRBV29-1 combines with J gene TRBJ2-7; no clear D gene. CDR1 is SQVTM and CDR2 is ANQGSEA in the germline V gene. The CDR3 spans 10 residues. The ends were cut back, 0 bases at V and 5 bases at J, with 2 bases in the middle. The CDR3 nucleotides read TGCAGCGTTGAAGAAAACGAGCAGTACTTC. Its protein product is CSVEENEQYF.

This clonotype was picked up a small number of times. The chain is built from TRBV6-5 and TRBJ1-5, with D unresolved. The CDR3 is 13 residues long. V was clipped by 2 bases and J by 2 bases, with 4 bases between them. In germline, CDR1 is MNHEY, CDR2 SVGAGI. The CDR3 DNA reads TGTGCCAGCAGTTACACCCGCAATCAGCCCCAGCATTTT. It translates to CASSYTRNQPQHF.

This clonotype was counted a few times. The chain joins TRBV4-3 to TRBJ1-4; maybe TRBD1 (6 bases). The CDR3 totals 14 residues. Trimming stripped 4 bases from V and 5 bases from J, with 11 bases between. The germline V gene has CDR1 LGHNA and CDR2 YSLEER. The CDR3 DNA follows: TGCGCCAGCAGCCCCCGGGACACCAATGAAAAACTGTTTTTT. Translating it yields CASSPRDTNEKLFF.

This clonotype was counted between two and nine times. The CDR3 reads CASVFSGSLYEQFF. CDR3 bases: TGTGCCAGCGTCTTTAGCGGGAGTCTCTATGAGCAGTTCTTC. This rearrangement joins TRBV13 to TRBJ2-1; the match to TRBD2 covers 9 bases. Germline CDR1 reads PRHDT; CDR2 reads FYEKMQ (reference sequence). Trimming cost V 8 bases and J 8 bases; bases outside gene matches: 10. The CDR3 has 14 residues. Full variable domain (rest looked up from reference TRBV13 and TRBJ2-1): AAGVIQSPRHLIKEKRETATLKCYPIPRHDTVYWYQQGPGQDPQFLISFYEKMQSDKGSIPDRFSAQQFSDYHSELNMSSLELGDSALYFCASVFSGSLYEQFFGPGTRLTVL.

This clonotype was picked up a small number of times. This chain uses TRBV5-6 with TRBJ1-2; D ambiguous. Germline CDR1 SGHDT, CDR2 YYEEEE. The V end was cut by 2 bases, the J end by 5 bases, with 13 bases between. CDR3 length: 14 amino acids. The CDR3 region has the DNA TGTGCCAGCAGCTTCTCAGGCCGGGTTTATGGCTACACCTTC. It codes for CASSFSGRVYGYTF.

This chain connects TRBV10-3 to TRBJ2-1; D could derive from TRBD1 or TRBD2 (5 bases each). From germline, CDR1 is ENHRY and CDR2 SYGVKD. V was cut by 11 bases and J by 7 bases, with 21 bases left in between. The CDR3 length is 14 residues. The chain's CDR3 is CAATGTRVGNEQFF. The CDR3 region has the DNA TGTGCCGCAACCGGGACCAGGGTGGGAAATGAGCAGTTCTTC.

The V call is TRBV6-5, the J call TRBJ2-7, with D possibly being TRBD2 (5 bases). V was pared by 6 bases and J by 7 bases, with 16 bases between. Germline CDR1 and CDR2: MNHEY and SVGAGI. The CDR3 spans 13 residues. The CDR3 protein is CASRGNVRGEQYF. CDR3 sequence (DNA): TGTGCCAGCAGAGGGAACGTAAGAGGGGAGCAGTACTTC.

There are a few counts of this clonotype. The gene calls are TRBV28 and TRBJ2-7; 10 bases fit TRBD2. After removal of 1 base from V and 0 bases from J, the junction contained 3 bases not matched to a gene. This CDR3 comprises 16 residues. Germline loops: CDR1 MDHEN, CDR2 SYDVKM. CDR3 region: CASSLSASGSSYEQYF. In DNA form, the CDR3 reads TGTGCCAGCAGTTTATCGGCTAGCGGGAGCTCCTACGAGCAGTACTTC.

The rearrangement links TRBV10-3 to TRBJ2-5, with 9 positions matching TRBD1. The CDR3 extends over 13 amino acids. Trimming removed 4 bases from V and 4 bases from J; junction bases left unmatched: 1. CDR1 and CDR2 (germline): ENHRY, SYGVKD. CDR3 bases: TGTGCCATCAGTGGACAGGGGGGAGAGACCCAGTACTTC. It codes for CAISGQGGETQYF.

The V gene is TRBV5-1, the J gene TRBJ1-2; D might be TRBD1 (5 bases). The CDR3 contains 15 residues. With 4 bases removed from V and 3 bases from J, the gap between germline ends came to 16 bases. The germline V gene has CDR1 SGHRS and CDR2 YFSETQ. CDR3: CASSAGEGSDYGYTF. The CDR3 DNA is TGCGCCAGCAGCGCCGGGGAGGGGTCGGACTATGGCTACACCTTC. Combining the CDR3 with reference TRBV5-1 and TRBJ1-2 gives the whole variable domain KAGVTQTPRYLIKTRGQQVTLSCSPISGHRSVSWYQQTPGQGLQFLFEYFSETQRNKGNFPGRFSGRQFSNSRSEMNVSTLELGDSALYLCASSAGEGSDYGYTFGSGTRLTVV.

In this sample, this clonotype turned up a few times. The J gene is TRBJ2-4, the V gene TRBV6-5; 9 nucleotides line up with TRBD1. Germline trimming cut 4 bases from V and 7 bases from J; bases unmatched to any gene: 8. The CDR3 runs to 15 residues. Germline CDR1 MNHEY, CDR2 SVGAGI. The CDR3 region is CASSSRGQGGNIQYF. The CDR3 bases are TGTGCCAGCAGTTCTAGGGGACAGGGAGGTAACATTCAGTACTTC.

The table lists this clonotype with a few counts. DNA for the CDR3: TGCGCCAGCAGCTTGGGTGGGCCCGGGTTCGGGAATGAGCAGTTCTTC. Residues: CASSLGGPGFGNEQFF. The rearrangement joins TRBV5-1 to TRBJ2-1; no definite D call. The V end was cut by 0 bases, the J end by 7 bases, with 17 bases between. From germline, CDR1 is SGHRS and CDR2 YFSETQ. CDR3 length: 16 amino acids. Supplemented by reference TRBV5-1 and TRBJ2-1, the full variable domain reads KAGVTQTPRYLIKTRGQQVTLSCSPISGHRSVSWYQQTPGQGLQFLFEYFSETQRNKGNFPGRFSGRQFSNSRSEMNVSTLELGDSALYLCASSLGGPGFGNEQFFGPGTRLTVL.

This chain uses TRBV20-1 with TRBJ2-3; D ambiguous. Germline V gives CDR1 DFQATT, CDR2 SNEGSKA (reference sequence). This CDR3 has 11 residues. The CDR3 region has the DNA TGCAGCGTCGAGGTGGCAGATACGCAGTATTTT. Amino acid sequence: CSVEVADTQYF.

This clonotype was seen a handful of times. In nucleotides, the CDR3 is TGTGCCAGCAGTTTAGCTGGGACAGGGGGCACTGAAGCTTTCTTT. Amino acid sequence: CASSLAGTGGTEAFF. The genes are TRBV28 and TRBJ1-1, with 11 positions matching TRBD1. This CDR3 region has 15 residues. The J segment lost 4 bases and the V segment lost 2 bases, leaving 3 bases of the junction unmatched. Germline CDR1 and CDR2: MDHEN and SYDVKM.

This clonotype showed up many times. The V call is TRBV9, the J call TRBJ2-2; TRBD1 or TRBD2 may be the D gene (5 bases each). Trimming removed 2 bases at V and 6 bases at J, with 20 bases between. Per germline, CDR1 SGDLS and CDR2 YYNGEE. CDR3 length: 17 amino acids. The DNA for the CDR3 is TGTGCCAGCAGCGTTTCGGGCCGGGGCTTCGCGGCCGGGGAGCTGTTTTTT. Translating it yields CASSVSGRGFAAGELFF. Based on the CDR3 plus reference TRBV9 and TRBJ2-2, the full variable domain is DSGVTQTPKHLITATGQRVTLRCSPRSGDLSVYWYQQSLDQGLQFLIQYYNGEERAKGNILERFSAQQFPDLHSELNLSSLELGDSALYFCASSVSGRGFAAGELFFGEGSRLTVL.

This clonotype came up once. The V call is TRBV28, the J call TRBJ2-1, with 8 bases identical to TRBD1. CDR1 is MDHEN and CDR2 is SYDVKM in the germline V gene. V shed 6 bases, J shed 2 bases, and the junction held 9 bases outside the gene matches. The CDR3 runs to 16 residues. The CDR3 spells CASSHRRTGPYNEQFF. In nucleotides, the CDR3 is TGTGCCAGCAGCCACCGTCGGACAGGGCCCTACAATGAGCAGTTCTTC.

This chain uses TRBV5-5 with TRBJ2-6; TRBD1 aligns across 11 bases. This CDR3 has 17 amino acids. Germline-derived CDR1 and CDR2 are SGHKS and YYEKEE (reference sequence). V shed 7 bases and J 3 bases; nucleotides not matched to a gene: 9. The DNA of the CDR3 is TGTGCCAGCTGCTGGACAGGGGGCGTTTTTGGGGCCAACGTCCTGACTTTC. Translated: CASCWTGGVFGANVLTF.

There are a few counts of this clonotype. The CDR3 protein is CAISGPGDLHPSYEQYF. The DNA for the CDR3 is TGTGCCATCAGTGGGCCGGGGGACCTTCACCCCTCCTACGAGCAGTACTTC. V gene TRBV10-3 combines with J gene TRBJ2-7; possible D gene TRBD2, 6 bases. CDR3 length: 17 residues. With 4 bases removed from V and 0 bases from J, the gap between germline ends came to 19 bases. CDR1 and CDR2 (germline): ENHRY, SYGVKD.

The V gene is TRBV5-1, the J gene TRBJ2-7; TRBD1 is a possible D gene (5 bases). Germline-derived CDR1 and CDR2 are SGHRS and YFSETQ. The V end was cut by 0 bases, the J end by 3 bases, with 13 bases between. CDR3 length: 15 residues. CDR3 in amino acids: CASSLDRLLNYEQYF. The CDR3 region has the DNA TGCGCCAGCAGCTTGGACAGGCTTCTCAACTACGAGCAGTACTTC. The full variable domain, rest sourced from reference TRBV5-1 and TRBJ2-7, is KAGVTQTPRYLIKTRGQQVTLSCSPISGHRSVSWYQQTPGQGLQFLFEYFSETQRNKGNFPGRFSGRQFSNSRSEMNVSTLELGDSALYLCASSLDRLLNYEQYFGPGTRLTVT.

This clonotype was observed a few times. The chain's CDR3 is CASSFTGDQPQHF. For the CDR3, the DNA is TGTGCCAGCAGTTTTACAGGGGATCAGCCCCAGCATTTT. V and J are TRBV28 and TRBJ1-5; 7 bases fit TRBD1. The CDR3 totals 13 residues. The V segment lost 3 bases and the J segment 5 bases; nucleotides outside the gene matches: 1. Germline V lookup: CDR1 MDHEN, CDR2 SYDVKM.

This clonotype was recorded many times. This chain connects TRBV29-1 to TRBJ2-3; D remains ambiguous. This CDR3 has 11 residues. Germline values: CDR1 SQVTM, CDR2 ANQGSEA. V lost 5 bases and J lost 4, with 7 bases in between. The CDR3 DNA is TGCAGCGTTCCGATAGCAGATACGCAGTATTTT. Translating it yields CSVPIADTQYF.

This clonotype has only a few counts. The V call is TRBV12-3 or TRBV12-4, the J call TRBJ2-1, with TRBD2 matching 15 bases. With 7 bases clipped from V and 5 bases from J, the junction kept 15 bases outside the gene matches. The CDR3 consists of 19 residues. The CDR3 nucleotides are TGTGCCAGCACCCCACCCGGGACTAGCGGGAGGTTACCCCACAATGAGCAGTTCTTC. Encoded protein: CASTPPGTSGRLPHNEQFF.

V gene TRBV29-1 combines with J gene TRBJ2-2, with D maybe TRBD2 (5 bases). The CDR3 runs to 19 residues. Trimming took 7 bases from V and 5 from J, leaving 32 bases between them. Germline V gene data show CDR1 as SQVTM and CDR2 as ANQGSEA. The CDR3 region is CSARAASSPKAILTGELFF. Written as DNA, the CDR3 is TGCAGCGCGAGAGCGGCAAGTTCCCCGAAGGCTATCTTGACCGGGGAGCTGTTTTTT.